These T cell receptor beta chains were read from a single sample in a study of OX40 agonist ivuxolimab in advanced cancers. Clones were read by immunoSEQ multiplex PCR, and TCRdb kept only the in-frame ones, dropping some. Of more than 35,000 clones in the sample, approximately 90% were seen once. The source material was CD4+ or CD8+ T cells sorted from blood, sampled in a trial of the OX40 agonist ivuxolimab. The source is an adult with an advanced solid tumor such as melanoma, head and neck, liver or kidney cancer. The CDR3 runs from the conserved cysteine through the conserved F or W. Each record gives: D gene, J gene, CDR3 length, V gene, clone size, CDR3 DNA, CDR3 protein. D genes are given only for firm matches. Not every row has a clone size; where given, it reads once, few, many or a size class.

>-|TRBJ2-5|13|TRBV6-5|-
TGTGCCAGCAGTGCCACTGAGGGAGAGACCCAGTACTTC
CASSATEGETQYF
>-|TRBJ2-1|16|TRBV21-1|-
TGTGCCAGCAGCAAGCCGCCGGGACAGGGTAACAATGAGCAGTTCTTC
CASSKPPGQGNNEQFF
>-|TRBJ1-4|14|TRBV29-1|-
TGCAGCGTTGACGCGACCGGGCCCATGGGTGGACTGTTTTTT
CSVDATGPMGGLFF
>-|TRBJ2-5|16|TRBV11-2|once
TGTGCCAGCAGCCCCATAGTGGGGGAGAGCCAAGAGACCCAGTACTTC
CASSPIVGESQETQYF
>-|TRBJ1-5|16|TRBV5-5|-
TGTGCCAGCAGCTCGATGAAACAGGGTCAGGGACAGCCCCAGCATTTT
CASSSMKQGQGQPQHF
>-|TRBJ2-7|16|TRBV4-1|-
TGCGCCAGCAGCCAAGATTCTGCGGGGGCGATTTACGAGCAGTACTTC
CASSQDSAGAIYEQYF
>-|TRBJ2-2|14|TRBV9|-
TGTGCCAGCAGCGCCCAGACGAACACCGGGGAGCTGTTTTTT
CASSAQTNTGELFF
>TRBD2|TRBJ2-1|16|TRBV5-1|-
TGCGCCAGCAGCTTGGCCGGGACTAGCGGGGGAAATGAGCAGTTCTTC
CASSLAGTSGGNEQFF
>-|TRBJ2-2|18|TRBV7-9|-
TGTGCCAGCAGCTTATACACAGGGCCGTCTAATCCGACCGGGGAGCTGTTTTTT
CASSLYTGPSNPTGELFF
>-|TRBJ1-3|17|TRBV14|-
TGTGCCAGCAGCCAAGATCGTTACAGAAGCTCTGGAAACACCATATATTTT
CASSQDRYRSSGNTIYF
>TRBD1|TRBJ1-3|16|TRBV4-2|-
TGTGCCAGCAGCGGGCTCTCAGGGACAGCTGGAAACACCATATATTTT
CASSGLSGTAGNTIYF
>-|TRBJ2-3|15|TRBV5-1|-
TGCGCCAGCAGCAATCCTCAGGGGAGCACAGATACGCAGTATTTT
CASSNPQGSTDTQYF
>TRBD2|TRBJ2-1|15|TRBV7-9|-
TGTGCCAGCAGCCTACGAGGGACTAGTTCCAATGAGCAGTTCTTC
CASSLRGTSSNEQFF
>TRBD1|TRBJ2-7|17|TRBV18|-
TGTGCCAGCTCAACGAGCCCCGGGGGGACAGGGGGGATAGAGCGCTACTTC
CASSTSPGGTGGIERYF
>-|TRBJ2-7|13|TRBV10-3|-
TGTGCCATCAGTGAGTCGCTTCGCTACGAGCAGTACTTC
CAISESLRYEQYF
>TRBD1|TRBJ1-5|16|TRBV23-1|-
TGCGCCAGCAGTCAACCTGACAGGGGGCGGAATCAGCCCCAGCATTTT
CASSQPDRGRNQPQHF
>-|TRBJ2-1|15|TRBV6-1|-
TGTGCCTTAAGTGGGGGGGCTGGCCGCTACAATGAGCAGTTCTTC
CALSGGAGRYNEQFF
>-|TRBJ2-2|14|TRBV18|-
TGTGCCAGCTCACCAATAAGTCTAACCGGGGAGCTGTTTTTT
CASSPISLTGELFF
>TRBD1|TRBJ1-3|14|TRBV2|-
TGTGCCAGCCAGGGGGCCCTCTCTGGAAACACCATATATTTT
CASQGALSGNTIYF
>-|TRBJ1-2|14|TRBV19|-
TGTGCCAGTAGTATTTCAGCTGCTAACTATGGCTACACCTTC
CASSISAANYGYTF
>TRBD1|TRBJ2-2|17|TRBV5-5|-
TGTGCCAGCAGCTCTCCACGGGGACAGCAGAACACCGGGGAGCTGTTTTTT
CASSSPRGQQNTGELFF
>-|TRBJ2-1|14|TRBV7-2|-
TGTGCCAGCAGAGCTACAGTTCGAAACGCCCAGCAGTTCTTC
CASRATVRNAQQFF
>TRBD1|TRBJ1-2|13|TRBV6-1|-
TGTGCCAGTACAGGGGCTACCCTTTATGGCTACACCTTC
CASTGATLYGYTF
>-|TRBJ1-2|13|TRBV6-4|-
TGTGCCAGCAGTCCTGAATCTAACTATGGCTACACCTTC
CASSPESNYGYTF
>-|TRBJ1-4|16|TRBV12-5|-
TGTGCTAGTGGTTTGGTACTGGGGGGCGGTAATGAAAAACTGTTTTTT
CASGLVLGGGNEKLFF
>-|TRBJ2-6|18|TRBV5-1|-
TGCGCCAGCAGCTTTGGCAGGGTGCGAGGGTCTGGGGCCAACGTCCTGACTTTC
CASSFGRVRGSGANVLTF
>TRBD1|TRBJ2-5|15|TRBV7-8|-
TGTGCCAGCAGCTCGAACCGGGACAGGTTTCAGACCCAGTACTTC
CASSSNRDRFQTQYF
>-|TRBJ1-5|13|TRBV6-6|-
TGTGCCAGCAGTCAATCGGCTTATCAGCCCCAGCATTTT
CASSQSAYQPQHF
>-|TRBJ2-6|14|TRBV6-6|once
TGTGCCAGTAGACTGAGCTCTGGGGCCAACGTCCTGACTTTC
CASRLSSGANVLTF
>-|TRBJ1-2|12|TRBV6-1|-
TGTGCCAGCAAGTCGGAGGGCTATGGCTACACCTTC
CASKSEGYGYTF
>-|TRBJ2-1|16|TRBV5-8|-
TGTGCCAGCAGCTTGGAGACTTTGAGCTCCTACAATGAGCAGTTCTTC
CASSLETLSSYNEQFF
>-|TRBJ1-5|14|TRBV19|-
TGTGCCAGTAGTATCCTTATGGGGGATCAGCCCCAGCATTTT
CASSILMGDQPQHF
>-|TRBJ2-5|14|TRBV5-1|-
TGCGCCAGCAGCTTAGGGGGGGATCAAGAGACCCAGTACTTC
CASSLGGDQETQYF
>-|TRBJ2-5|11|TRBV7-2|-
TGTGCCAGCAGCTCCCAAGAGACCCAGTACTTC
CASSSQETQYF
>-|TRBJ1-2|13|TRBV23-1|few
TGCGCCAGCACCTCGGACAGCAACTATGGCTACACCTTC
CASTSDSNYGYTF
>-|TRBJ1-2|12|TRBV19|-
TGTGCCAGTAGTGTACCAGGGGAGGGCTACACCTTC
CASSVPGEGYTF
>-|TRBJ2-5|13|TRBV9|-
TGTGCCAGCAATGAGGCAGGTCAAGAGACCCAGTACTTC
CASNEAGQETQYF
>-|TRBJ1-2|13|TRBV19|-
TGTGCCAGTAGTACATTGGACGGCGTTGGCTACACCTTC
CASSTLDGVGYTF
>-|TRBJ2-1|15|TRBV27|-
TGTGCCAGCAGTTTACAAGGGGTTAAGGGTAATGAGCAGTTCTTC
CASSLQGVKGNEQFF
>-|TRBJ1-2|16|TRBV18|-
TGTGCCAGCTCACCGCGGAACAGCCCGACCTTCTATGGCTACACCTTC
CASSPRNSPTFYGYTF
>-|TRBJ2-7|13|TRBV19|-
TGTGCCAGTAGTACCGGAGGACTTGGCGAGCAGTACTTC
CASSTGGLGEQYF
>-|TRBJ2-2|15|TRBV28|once
TGTGCCAGCAGCAATAAGAAAATCTACACCGGGGAGCTGTTTTTT
CASSNKKIYTGELFF